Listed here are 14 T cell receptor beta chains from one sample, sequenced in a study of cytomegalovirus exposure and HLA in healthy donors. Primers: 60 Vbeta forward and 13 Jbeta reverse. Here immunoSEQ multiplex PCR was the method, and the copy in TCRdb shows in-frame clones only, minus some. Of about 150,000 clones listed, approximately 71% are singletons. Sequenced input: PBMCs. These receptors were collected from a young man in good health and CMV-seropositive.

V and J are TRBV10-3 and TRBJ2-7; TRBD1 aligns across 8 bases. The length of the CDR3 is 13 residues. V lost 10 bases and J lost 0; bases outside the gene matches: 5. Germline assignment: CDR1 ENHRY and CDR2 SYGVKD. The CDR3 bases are TGTGCCAAAGGACAGGGAAGCTCCTACGAGCAGTACTTC. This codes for CAKGQGSSYEQYF.

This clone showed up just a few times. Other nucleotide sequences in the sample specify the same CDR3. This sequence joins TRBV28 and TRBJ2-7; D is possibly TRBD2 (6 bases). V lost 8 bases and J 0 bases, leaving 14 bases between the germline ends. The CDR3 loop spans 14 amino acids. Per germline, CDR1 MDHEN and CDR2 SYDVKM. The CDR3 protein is CASSLGGSSYEQYF. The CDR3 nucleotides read TGTGCCAGCTCTCTCGGGGGAAGCTCCTACGAGCAGTACTTC.

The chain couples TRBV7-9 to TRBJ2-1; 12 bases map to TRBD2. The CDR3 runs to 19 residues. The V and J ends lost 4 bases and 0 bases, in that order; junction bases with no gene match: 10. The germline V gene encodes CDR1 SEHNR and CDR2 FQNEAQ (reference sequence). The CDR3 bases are TGTGCCAGCAGCTCCTCCTTAGGACTAGCGGGGAGCTCCTACAATGAGCAGTTCTTC. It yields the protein CASSSSLGLAGSSYNEQFF.

Here the CDR3 reads CASSSGTVSYEQYF. As DNA, the CDR3 is TGTGCCAGTAGTAGCGGGACAGTCTCCTACGAGCAGTACTTC. The chain couples TRBV19 to TRBJ2-7; D is possibly TRBD1 (7 bases). Trimming pared 4 bases from V and 0 bases from J, leaving 10 bases between. Germline values: CDR1 LNHDA, CDR2 SQIVND (reference sequence). The CDR3 runs to 14 residues.

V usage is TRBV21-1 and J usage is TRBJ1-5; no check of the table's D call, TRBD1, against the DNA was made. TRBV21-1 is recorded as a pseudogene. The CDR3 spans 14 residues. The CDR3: CASKGTGVDQPQHF. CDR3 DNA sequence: TGTGCCAGCAAGGGGACAGGGGTGGATCAGCCCCAGCATTTT.

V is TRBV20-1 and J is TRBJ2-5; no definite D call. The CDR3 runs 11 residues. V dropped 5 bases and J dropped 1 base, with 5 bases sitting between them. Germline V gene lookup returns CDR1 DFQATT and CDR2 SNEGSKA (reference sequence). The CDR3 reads CSAPFQETQYF. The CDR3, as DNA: TGCAGTGCTCCGTTCCAAGAGACCCAGTACTTC.

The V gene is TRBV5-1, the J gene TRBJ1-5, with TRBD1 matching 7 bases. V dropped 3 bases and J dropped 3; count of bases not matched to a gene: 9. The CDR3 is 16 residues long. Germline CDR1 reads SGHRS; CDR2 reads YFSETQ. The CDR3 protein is CASSSMPGQYNQPQHF. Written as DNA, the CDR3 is TGCGCCAGCAGCTCGATGCCGGGACAGTACAATCAGCCCCAGCATTTT.

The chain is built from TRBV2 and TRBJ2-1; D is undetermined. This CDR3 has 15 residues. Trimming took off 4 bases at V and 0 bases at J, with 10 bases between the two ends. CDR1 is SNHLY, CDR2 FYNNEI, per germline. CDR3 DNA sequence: TGTGCCAGCAGTGGAAGCGCCCCCTCCTACAATGAGCAGTTCTTC. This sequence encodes CASSGSAPSYNEQFF.

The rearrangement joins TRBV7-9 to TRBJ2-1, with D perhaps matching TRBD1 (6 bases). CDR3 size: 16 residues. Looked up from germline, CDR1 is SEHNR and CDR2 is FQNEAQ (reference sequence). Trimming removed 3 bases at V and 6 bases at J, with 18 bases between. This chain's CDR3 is CASSLDLGAVSNEQFF. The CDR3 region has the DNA TGTGCCAGCAGCTTGGATCTGGGGGCCGTTTCCAATGAGCAGTTCTTC.

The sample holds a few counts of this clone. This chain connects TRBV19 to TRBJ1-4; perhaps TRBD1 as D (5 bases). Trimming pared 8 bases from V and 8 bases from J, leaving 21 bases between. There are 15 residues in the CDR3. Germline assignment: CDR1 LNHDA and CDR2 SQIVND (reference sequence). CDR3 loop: CASGRDGGLREKLFF. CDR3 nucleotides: TGTGCCAGTGGTAGGGATGGGGGACTACGCGAAAAACTGTTTTTT.

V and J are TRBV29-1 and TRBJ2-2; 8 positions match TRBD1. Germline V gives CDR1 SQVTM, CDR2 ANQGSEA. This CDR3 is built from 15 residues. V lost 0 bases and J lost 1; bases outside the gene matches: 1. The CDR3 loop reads CSVEDDRGNTGELFF. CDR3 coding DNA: TGCAGCGTTGAAGATGACAGGGGGAACACCGGGGAGCTGTTTTTT.

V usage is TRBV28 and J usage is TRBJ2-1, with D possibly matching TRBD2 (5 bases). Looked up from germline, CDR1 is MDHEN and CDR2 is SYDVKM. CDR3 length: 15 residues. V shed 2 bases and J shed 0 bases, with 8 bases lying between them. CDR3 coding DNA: TGTGCCAGCAGTTTAGCGGGCCGCTCCTACAATGAGCAGTTCTTC. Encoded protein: CASSLAGRSYNEQFF.

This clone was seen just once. CDR3 sequence: CASSYYGREKTQYF. CDR3 in DNA: TGTGCCAGCAGTTACTACGGGAGAGAAAAGACCCAGTACTTC. This chain uses TRBV6-5 with TRBJ2-5; possibly TRBD2 for D (6 bases). This CDR3 has 14 residues. CDR1 and CDR2 from the germline V gene are MNHEY and SVGAGI. Trimming removed 1 base from V and 6 bases from J, with 12 bases in between.

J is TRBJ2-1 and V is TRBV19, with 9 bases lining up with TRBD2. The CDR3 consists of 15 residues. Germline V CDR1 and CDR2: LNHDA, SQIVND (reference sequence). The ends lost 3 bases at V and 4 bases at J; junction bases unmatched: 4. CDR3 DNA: TGTGCCAGTAGTATTAGACTAGCGGAGTACAATGAGCAGTTCTTC. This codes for CASSIRLAEYNEQFF.